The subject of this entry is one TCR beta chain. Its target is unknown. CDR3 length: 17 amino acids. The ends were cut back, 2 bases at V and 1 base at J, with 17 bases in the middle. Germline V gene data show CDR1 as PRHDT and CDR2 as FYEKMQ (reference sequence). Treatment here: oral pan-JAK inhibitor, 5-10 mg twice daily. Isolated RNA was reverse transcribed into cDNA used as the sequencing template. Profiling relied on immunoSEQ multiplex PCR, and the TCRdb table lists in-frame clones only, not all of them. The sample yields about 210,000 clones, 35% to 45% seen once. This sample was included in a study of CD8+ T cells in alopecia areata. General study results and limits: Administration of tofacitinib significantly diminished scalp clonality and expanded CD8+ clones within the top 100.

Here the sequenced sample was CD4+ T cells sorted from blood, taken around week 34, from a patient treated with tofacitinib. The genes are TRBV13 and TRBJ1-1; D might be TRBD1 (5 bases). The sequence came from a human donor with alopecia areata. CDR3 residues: CASSLSAFRGENTEAFF. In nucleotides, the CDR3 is TGTGCCAGCAGCTTATCGGCTTTTCGGGGGGAGAACACTGAAGCTTTCTTT.